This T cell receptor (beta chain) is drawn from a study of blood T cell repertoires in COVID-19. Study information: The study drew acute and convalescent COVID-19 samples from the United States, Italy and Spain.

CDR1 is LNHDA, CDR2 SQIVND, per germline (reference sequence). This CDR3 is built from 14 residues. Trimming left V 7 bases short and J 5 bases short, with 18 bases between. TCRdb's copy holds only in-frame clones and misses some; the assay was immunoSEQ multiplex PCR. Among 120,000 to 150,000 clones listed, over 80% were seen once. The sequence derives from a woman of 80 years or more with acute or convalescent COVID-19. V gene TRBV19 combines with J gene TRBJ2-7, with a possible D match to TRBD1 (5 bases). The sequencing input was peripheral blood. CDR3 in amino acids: CASTLLKQDHEQYF. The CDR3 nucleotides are TGTGCCAGTACCCTTCTGAAACAGGACCACGAGCAGTACTTC.